The TCR beta chain described here comes from a study of blood T cells in healthy people across ages. With a J-beta primer mix and a sample-barcoded 5' primer, a second PCR ran roughly 6 to 11 cycles. Each of the cDNA molecules was tagged by a template-switch adaptor with 12 random nucleotides. Each CDR3 protein gets one entry after TCRdb re-called the 5' RACE reads with MiXCR. The data show approximately 690,000 distinct CDR3 sequences, with approximately 40% seen just once and roughly 30% held by the top ten. Germline V gene sequence: CDR1 LGHDT, CDR2 YNNKEL (reference sequence). CDR3 length: 14 residues. Trimming took 2 bases from V and 10 from J, leaving 15 bases between them. Each donor was a healthy Caucasian individual from Russia, aged about 6 to 95.

The sequence derives from an elderly man in good health. The sequenced sample consisted of blood. V gene TRBV3-1 combines with J gene TRBJ2-1, with D unresolved. CDR3 region: CASSQTTALGEQFF. The CDR3 nucleotides are TGTGCCAGCAGCCAAACGACTGCCTTAGGGGAGCAGTTCTTC.